These T cell receptor beta chains were read from a single sample in a study of blood T cell repertoires in COVID-19. Sequencing was performed with immunoSEQ multiplex PCR; in TCRdb, only in-frame clones are kept and a portion is missing. The sample lists 84,000 or so clones; 83% were seen once. Sequencing was carried out using peripheral blood. The receptors derive from a woman aged 80 or over with acute or convalescent COVID-19. The CDR3 runs from the conserved cysteine through the conserved F or W. A D gene is named only where the DNA matches it firmly. Not every row has a clone size; where given, it reads once, few, many or a size class.

.	TRBV12-1	TRBJ2-7	.	CASSFGAGRLDRGYF	TGTGCCAGCAGCTTTGGGGCAGGGAGGTTAGATAGGGGGTACTTC
.	TRBV19	TRBJ2-7	TRBD1	CASSRDRGYEQYF	TGTGCCAGTAGCAGGGACAGGGGCTACGAGCAGTACTTC
.	TRBV30	TRBJ1-5	TRBD1	CAGGQGGNQPQHF	TGTGCAGGGGGACAGGGCGGCAATCAGCCCCAGCATTTT
.	TRBV7-2	TRBJ2-7	TRBD1	CASSFGTGRGYEQYF	TGTGCCAGCAGCTTCGGGACAGGGAGGGGCTACGAGCAGTACTTC
.	TRBV28	TRBJ2-6	.	CASSFGGGGANVLTF	TGTGCCAGCAGTTTCGGGGGTGGTGGGGCCAACGTCCTGACTTTC
many	TRBV7-9	TRBJ1-4	.	CASSDGQPNEKLFF	TGTGCCAGCAGCGACGGACAGCCTAATGAAAAACTGTTTTTT
.	TRBV29-1	TRBJ1-1	.	CSVEQYTEAFF	TGCAGCGTAGAGCAATACACTGAAGCTTTCTTT
.	TRBV5-4	TRBJ1-6	.	CASSLDNTNSPLHF	TGTGCCAGCAGCTTGGACAACACCAATTCACCCCTCCACTTT
.	TRBV18	TRBJ2-5	TRBD2	CASSPLLAGVGETQYF	TGTGCCAGCTCACCCCTACTAGCGGGAGTCGGGGAGACCCAGTACTTC
.	TRBV19	TRBJ2-2	TRBD2	CASSSPGGGSLFGELFF	TGTGCCAGTAGTTCGCCGGGAGGGGGGAGTCTATTCGGGGAGCTGTTTTTT
.	TRBV10-3	TRBJ2-1	.	CAIRTLASSYNEQFF	TGTGCCATCAGGACTCTAGCGAGCTCCTACAATGAGCAGTTCTTC
.	TRBV5-1	TRBJ2-5	TRBD2	CASSLATSGGETQYF	TGCGCCAGCAGCTTGGCGACTAGCGGGGGAGAGACCCAGTACTTC
.	TRBV27	TRBJ1-2	TRBD1	CASSSDRGNYGYTF	TGTGCCAGCAGTTCGGACAGGGGCAACTATGGCTACACCTTC
.	TRBV13	TRBJ2-3	.	CASSHQGSTDTQYF	TGTGCCAGCAGCCATCAGGGGAGCACAGATACGCAGTATTTT
.	TRBV7-2	TRBJ2-5	TRBD2	CASSLVPAGQQETQYF	TGTGCCAGCAGCTTAGTTCCAGCGGGGCAACAAGAGACCCAGTACTTC
once	TRBV27	TRBJ2-1	.	CASSFESENEQFF	TGTGCCAGCAGTTTCGAGAGTGAAAATGAGCAGTTCTTC
.	TRBV12-3/TRBV12-4	TRBJ2-1	.	CASRGAGDEQFF	TGTGCCAGCAGGGGCGCCGGGGATGAGCAGTTCTTC
.	TRBV12-3/TRBV12-4	TRBJ2-1	.	CASSLRYNEQFF	TGTGCCAGCAGTTTACGGTACAATGAGCAGTTCTTC
.	TRBV7-9	TRBJ1-2	.	CASSLGQAPFYGYTF	TGTGCCAGCAGCTTAGGGCAGGCCCCCTTCTATGGCTACACCTTC
.	TRBV4-3	TRBJ1-4	TRBD1	CASSQGDYDRGEKLFF	TGCGCCAGCAGCCAAGGGGACTACGACAGGGGCGAAAAACTGTTTTTT
.	TRBV2	TRBJ1-5	.	CASSEAWTNSNQPQHF	TGTGCCAGCAGTGAAGCTTGGACAAATAGCAATCAGCCCCAGCATTTT
.	TRBV12-3/TRBV12-4	TRBJ2-7	.	CASSQNTQLEQYF	TGTGCCAGCAGCCAAAATACCCAACTCGAGCAGTACTTC
few	TRBV3-1/TRBV3-2	TRBJ2-7	TRBD1	CASSQGSGTGSYEQYF	TGTGCCAGCAGCCAAGGGTCCGGGACAGGGTCCTACGAGCAGTACTTC